This T cell receptor beta chain derives from a study of T cells in localized non-small cell lung cancer. Sequenced by immunoSEQ multiplex PCR; TCRdb stores in-frame clones only, minus some. The repertoire holds around 41,000 clones, with 88% as singletons. Germline CDR1 reads LNHNV; CDR2 reads YYDKDF (reference sequence). Trimming pared 8 bases from V and 2 bases from J, leaving 11 bases between. The CDR3 contains 13 residues. General observations from the study: Out of the top 100 tumor clones, a median approximately 50 were seen in adjacent lung. Uninvolved adjacent lung had the highest recorded T cell clonality, with tumor below it.

As for this clone: Its matching antigen is unknown.

This sample comprised peripheral blood, obtained before any cancer treatment. V usage is TRBV15 and J usage is TRBJ2-3; D is unresolved. The receptor's source is a female donor older than 55 with stage I squamous cell lung carcinoma. The CDR3 DNA sequence: TGTGCCACCTCCGGGCGGTCCACAGATACGCAGTATTTT. Its protein product is CATSGRSTDTQYF. Together with reference TRBV15 and TRBJ2-3, the CDR3 gives the full variable domain: DAMVIQNPRYQVTQFGKPVTLSCSQTLNHNVMYWYQQKSSQAPKLLFHYYDKDFNNEADTPDNFQSRRPNTSFCFLDIRSPGLGDTAMYLCATSGRSTDTQYFGPGTRLTVL.